This is a list of T cell receptor beta chains from one sample in a study of brain T cells in children with intractable seizures. The table came from immunoSEQ multiplex PCR; TCRdb's copy has only in-frame clones and leaves some out. The sample includes about 340,000 clones, 85% to 95% of them seen just once. Sequencing was performed on peripheral blood, taken about 5 months after surgery. All receptors derive from a boy younger than two with tuberous sclerosis and intractable seizures. The CDR3 runs from the conserved cysteine through the conserved F or W. Fields, in order: clone size, D gene, J gene, V gene, CDR3 length, CDR3 DNA, CDR3 protein. A D gene is named only where the DNA matches it firmly. Not all rows give a size; the values are once, few, many and, for expanded clones, a class.

NA | NA | TRBJ2-1 | TRBV3-1/TRBV3-2 | 15 | TGTGCCAGCAGCCATTACTCGGAGGGGGCCCGTGAGCAGTTCTTC | CASSHYSEGAREQFF
NA | NA | TRBJ1-1 | TRBV5-8 | 12 | TGTGCCAGCAGCTTGTCGGCTTCTGAAGCTTTCTTT | CASSLSASEAFF
NA | NA | TRBJ2-2 | TRBV5-6 | 13 | TGTGCCAGCAGCTTGACTACTTTCGGGGAGCTGTTTTTT | CASSLTTFGELFF
NA | TRBD2 | TRBJ2-3 | TRBV19 | 17 | TGTGCCAGTAGTTATCAGATCGGGCTAGCGGCCCGGGATACGCAGTATTTT | CASSYQIGLAARDTQYF
NA | NA | TRBJ1-3 | TRBV15 | 13 | TGTGCCACCAGCAGAGTCGCTGGAAACACCATATATTTT | CATSRVAGNTIYF
NA | TRBD1 | TRBJ2-7 | TRBV6-6 | 16 | TGTGCCAGCAGTTACGCAGGCGGGACAGGGAATTACGAGCAGTACTTC | CASSYAGGTGNYEQYF
NA | NA | TRBJ1-2 | TRBV15 | 15 | TGTGCCACCCAGCGGGTCGGGGTAGCTAACTATGGCTACACCTTC | CATQRVGVANYGYTF
NA | NA | TRBJ2-2 | TRBV5-1 | 15 | TGCGCCAGCAGCTTGGAAGGGCCAAACACCGGGGAGCTGTTTTTT | CASSLEGPNTGELFF
NA | NA | TRBJ2-7 | TRBV7-2 | 15 | TGTGCCAGCAGCTTTCAAACCACGCTCGCGGGGGAGCAGTACTTC | CASSFQTTLAGEQYF
NA | TRBD1 | TRBJ1-1 | TRBV9 | 17 | TGTGCCAGCAGCCCTTACGGGGACAGGGGCCCCGGCACTGAAGCTTTCTTT | CASSPYGDRGPGTEAFF
NA | TRBD2 | TRBJ2-1 | TRBV9 | 15 | TGTGCCAGCAGCGTAGGGGGCGGGAGTTTCAATGAGCAGTTCTTC | CASSVGGGSFNEQFF
NA | TRBD2 | TRBJ2-3 | TRBV5-6 | 15 | TGTGCCAGCAGCCCCCTCAGCGGGAGTACAGATACGCAGTATTTT | CASSPLSGSTDTQYF
NA | TRBD1 | TRBJ2-7 | TRBV4-1 | 15 | TGCGCCAGCAGCGTGAGGGACAGGGGTCCCTACGAGCAGTACTTC | CASSVRDRGPYEQYF
NA | TRBD1 | TRBJ1-5 | TRBV4-1 | 16 | TGCGCCAGCAGACATACCCGGGACAGGGGCGATCAGCCCCAGCATTTT | CASRHTRDRGDQPQHF
NA | TRBD2 | TRBJ2-3 | TRBV16 | 17 | TGTGCCAGCAGCCAATCCTCCCTCGGTGCGGGAGCCCGATCGCAGTATTTT | CASSQSSLGAGARSQYF
NA | TRBD1 | TRBJ2-3 | TRBV29-1 | 15 | TGCAGCGCTGGACAGGGGACAGGGGACACAGATACGCAGTATTTT | CSAGQGTGDTDTQYF
NA | NA | TRBJ2-7 | TRBV7-8 | 14 | TGTGCCAGCAGCTTGACGGACAGACCCTACGAGCAGTACTTC | CASSLTDRPYEQYF
NA | NA | TRBJ2-1 | TRBV27 | 14 | TGTGCCAGCAGTACAGAGGGGGGCGCAAATGAGCAGTTCTTC | CASSTEGGANEQFF
NA | TRBD1 | TRBJ1-1 | TRBV19 | 16 | TGTGCCAGTACCACCCGGGACAGGGCGAGGAACACTGAAGCTTTCTTT | CASTTRDRARNTEAFF
few | NA | TRBJ2-5 | TRBV5-4 | 14 | TGTGCCAGCAGCCTTGGAGGAGGCCGAGAGACCCAGTACTTC | CASSLGGGRETQYF
NA | NA | TRBJ2-2 | TRBV24-1 | 12 | TGTGCCACCAGGCAGGGCATCGGGGAGCTGTTTTTT | CATRQGIGELFF
NA | TRBD2 | TRBJ2-1 | TRBV7-2 | 16 | TGTGCCAGCAGCTTTCTGGCTAGCGGGAGTATGATTGAGCAGTTCTTC | CASSFLASGSMIEQFF
NA | NA | TRBJ2-1 | TRBV6-4 | 15 | TGTGCCAGCAGTGACTCCCCGAGACCTTACAATGAGCAGTTCTTC | CASSDSPRPYNEQFF
NA | NA | TRBJ1-2 | TRBV19 | 14 | TGTGCCAGTAGTTTCTCAGGGGCTTACTATGGCTACACCTTC | CASSFSGAYYGYTF
NA | NA | TRBJ2-7 | TRBV2 | 12 | TGTGCCAGCACCATTTGGGGAAACGAGCAGTACTTC | CASTIWGNEQYF
NA | NA | TRBJ1-3 | TRBV23-1 | 19 | TGCGCCACCTTTTGGGTTAATCCGGGACGGGGGGAAAGAGAAAACACCATATATTTT | CATFWVNPGRGERENTIYF
NA | NA | TRBJ2-5 | TRBV21-1 | 15 | TGTGCCAGCAACGGGACTATGGGAATAGAGGAGACCCAGTACTTC | CASNGTMGIEETQYF
NA | NA | TRBJ1-2 | TRBV18 | 13 | TGTGCCAGCTCCCCGACAGAGTTCTATGGCTACACCTTC | CASSPTEFYGYTF
NA | TRBD1 | TRBJ1-2 | TRBV6-6 | 16 | TGTGCCAGCAGTCCACGACAGGGGCCCAATAACTATGGCTACACCTTC | CASSPRQGPNNYGYTF
NA | NA | TRBJ1-1 | TRBV28 | 15 | TGTGCCAGCACCGTTCGATTGAGCCTTGACCGTGGGGCTTTCTTT | CASTVRLSLDRGAFF
NA | NA | TRBJ2-7 | TRBV6-5 | 13 | TGTGCCAGCAGCCTTGGGACTCCGGGGGAGCAGTACTTC | CASSLGTPGEQYF
NA | NA | TRBJ1-2 | TRBV5-5 | 15 | TGTGCCAGCAGGTCCGGGCCGGCCTTAAACTATGGCTACACCTTC | CASRSGPALNYGYTF
few | NA | TRBJ1-5 | TRBV7-8 | 16 | TGTGCCAGCAGCTCGGCCAGGGTGGACCGCAATCAGCCCCAGCATTTT | CASSSARVDRNQPQHF
NA | TRBD1 | TRBJ1-1 | TRBV19 | 14 | TGTGCCAGTAAAGGACAGGTTATGAACACTGAAGCTTTCTTT | CASKGQVMNTEAFF
NA | NA | TRBJ1-3 | TRBV9 | 15 | TGTGCCAGCAGCGTAGAGGCTCTCTCTGGAAACACCATATATTTT | CASSVEALSGNTIYF
NA | TRBD2 | TRBJ2-7 | TRBV3-1/TRBV3-2 | 17 | TGTGCCAGCAGTCTGCTCAAGGGACTAGCGGGAATCCACGAGCAGTACTTC | CASSLLKGLAGIHEQYF
once | TRBD1 | TRBJ2-7 | TRBV11-1 | 14 | TGTGCCAGCAGCTTAGCCCGGGACAGGGTCGAGCAGTACTTC | CASSLARDRVEQYF
NA | TRBD2 | TRBJ2-7 | TRBV4-1 | 17 | TGCGCCAGCAGCCCGGGGCTATGGGAGGGGCGCCGGAATAAGCAGTACTTC | CASSPGLWEGRRNKQYF
NA | TRBD2 | TRBJ2-3 | TRBV2 | 15 | TGTGCCAGCAGTGTGGGACTAGCGGGGAGAGATACGCAGTATTTT | CASSVGLAGRDTQYF
NA | NA | TRBJ2-5 | TRBV9 | 15 | TGTGCCAGCAGCGTAGGAACCCAAAGAAAAGAGACCCAGTACTTC | CASSVGTQRKETQYF
NA | NA | TRBJ1-1 | TRBV14 | 13 | TGTGCCAGCAGCCCGAAAAAAACAGGGCCCGCTTTCTTT | CASSPKKTGPAFF
NA | NA | TRBJ1-5 | TRBV30 | 15 | TGTGCCTGGAGTACGAGGGGGTATAGCAATCAGCCCCAGCATTTT | CAWSTRGYSNQPQHF
NA | TRBD2 | TRBJ2-1 | TRBV29-1 | 16 | TGCAGCGTTGAAGGGCTAGCGGGGCCTACCTACAATGAGCAGTTCTTC | CSVEGLAGPTYNEQFF
NA | TRBD2 | TRBJ2-5 | TRBV25-1 | 17 | TGTGCCAGCGCTGGGGGAGGACTAGCGGGTCTATGGGAGACCCAGTACTTC | CASAGGGLAGLWETQYF
NA | NA | TRBJ1-2 | TRBV25-1 | 13 | TGTGCCAGCAGTGAATCAGGGGACTATGGCTACACCTTC | CASSESGDYGYTF
once | NA | TRBJ2-7 | TRBV7-3 | 15 | TGTGCCAGCAGCCTTGTTTCCGGAGATACCTACGAGCAGTACTTC | CASSLVSGDTYEQYF
NA | TRBD1 | TRBJ2-6 | TRBV10-3 | 19 | TGTGCCATCAGCCAGAAACGGGACAGTCTACTCTCTGGGGCCAACGTCCTGACTTTC | CAISQKRDSLLSGANVLTF
NA | NA | TRBJ1-1 | TRBV28 | 13 | TGTGCCAGCAGTTTACGTTTCCCGACTGAAGCTTTCTTT | CASSLRFPTEAFF
NA | NA | TRBJ2-2 | TRBV2 | 14 | TGTGCCAGCAGTGATCGGGGGGCCCCCGGGGAGCTGTTTTTT | CASSDRGAPGELFF
NA | TRBD1 | TRBJ1-6 | TRBV7-2 | 14 | TGTGCCAGCAGCTTCGGGCAGGGGGATTCACCCCTCCACTTT | CASSFGQGDSPLHF
NA | TRBD2 | TRBJ2-3 | TRBV7-9 | 16 | TGTGCCAGCAGCTCCAGCCTAGCGGGGGGCACAGATACGCAGTATTTT | CASSSSLAGGTDTQYF
NA | NA | TRBJ2-5 | TRBV6-5 | 15 | TGTGCCAGCAGTTACTCCAGTTATCCCCAAGAGACCCAGTACTTC | CASSYSSYPQETQYF
NA | TRBD1 | TRBJ1-2 | TRBV4-1 | 17 | TGCGCCAGCAGCCACCCGTTGACGGGACAGGGTGCCTATGGCTACACCTTC | CASSHPLTGQGAYGYTF
few | NA | TRBJ1-2 | TRBV12-3/TRBV12-4 | 13 | TGTGCCAGCAGCTCGACATCCCTCTATGGCTACACCTTC | CASSSTSLYGYTF
once | NA | TRBJ1-3 | TRBV5-1 | 16 | TGCGCCAGCAGCTTGGCCTCCGGGGGAAGTGGAAACACCATATATTTT | CASSLASGGSGNTIYF